This T cell receptor beta chain came from a study of CD4 T cells in relation to SARS-CoV-2 and coronaviruses. Overall study: The negative reference was HIV-1 Nef peptide pool or peptide-free culture.

Germline CDR1 LGHDT, CDR2 YNNKEL (reference sequence). V dropped 1 base and J dropped 1 base, with 7 bases sitting between them. The CDR3 contains 14 residues. A remark on this clone: Its antigen is undetermined.

Before the COVID-19 pandemic, during about 2011-2018, CD4+ T cells were taken from unexposed donors. After approximately 10 days of culture, CD4+ T cells were isolated. As cell numbers allowed, unexposed-donor CD4+ T cells faced SARS-CoV-2 S/N and four cold-coronavirus spikes. Libraries were prepared by immunoSEQ multiplex PCR; TCRdb keeps only in-frame clonotypes and omits some of them. The table records 17,000 or so clones, about four fifths of them present only once. The chain couples TRBV3-1 (or the pseudogene TRBV3-2) to TRBJ1-1; no reliable D call. Sequencing was performed on CD4+ T cells from PBMCs, cultured in vitro. This sequence was found in a human donor in good health. This chain's CDR3 is CASSQGVTNTEAFF. CDR3 nucleotides: TGTGCCAGCAGCCAAGGGGTGACGAACACTGAAGCTTTCTTT.